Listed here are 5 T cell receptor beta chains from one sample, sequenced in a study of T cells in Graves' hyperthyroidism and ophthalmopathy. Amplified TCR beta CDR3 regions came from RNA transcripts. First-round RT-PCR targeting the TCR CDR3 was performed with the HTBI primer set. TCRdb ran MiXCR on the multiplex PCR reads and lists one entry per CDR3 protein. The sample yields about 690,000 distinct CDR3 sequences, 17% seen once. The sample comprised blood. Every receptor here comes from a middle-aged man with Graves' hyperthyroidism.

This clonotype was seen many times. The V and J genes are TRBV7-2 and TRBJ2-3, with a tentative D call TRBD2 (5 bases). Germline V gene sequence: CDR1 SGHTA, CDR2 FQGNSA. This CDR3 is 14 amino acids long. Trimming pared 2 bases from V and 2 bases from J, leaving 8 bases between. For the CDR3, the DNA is TGTGCCAGCAGCTTATCCCGGGACACAGATACGCAGTATTTT. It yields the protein CASSLSRDTDTQYF.

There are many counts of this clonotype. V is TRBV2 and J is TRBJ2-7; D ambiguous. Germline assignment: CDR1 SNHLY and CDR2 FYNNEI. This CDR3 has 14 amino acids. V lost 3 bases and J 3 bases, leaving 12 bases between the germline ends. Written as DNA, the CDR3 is TGTGCCAGCAGTGACCCGGCAGCCTTCTACGAGCAGTACTTC. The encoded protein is CASSDPAAFYEQYF.

The CDR3 loop is CASSRDILDGYTF. The CDR3 region has the DNA TGTGCCAGCTCACGGGACATCTTGGATGGCTACACCTTC. J is TRBJ1-2 and V is TRBV18, with D perhaps TRBD1 (6 bases). Looked up from germline, CDR1 is KGHSH and CDR2 is LQKENI. The CDR3 length is 13 residues. The germline V and J ends were trimmed by 4 bases and 6 bases, with 12 bases remaining between them.

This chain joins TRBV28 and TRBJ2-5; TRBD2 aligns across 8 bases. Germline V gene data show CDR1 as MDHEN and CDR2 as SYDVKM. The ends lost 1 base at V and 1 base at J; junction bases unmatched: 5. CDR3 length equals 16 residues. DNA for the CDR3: TGTGCCAGCAGTTTATTTGCGGGAGGCTTCCAAGAGACCCAGTACTTC. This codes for CASSLFAGGFQETQYF. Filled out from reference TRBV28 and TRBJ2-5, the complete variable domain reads DVKVTQSSRYLVKRTGEKVFLECVQDMDHENMFWYRQDPGLGLRLIYFSYDVKMKEKGDIPEGYSVSREKKERFSLILESASTNQTSMYLCASSLFAGGFQETQYFGPGTRLLVL.

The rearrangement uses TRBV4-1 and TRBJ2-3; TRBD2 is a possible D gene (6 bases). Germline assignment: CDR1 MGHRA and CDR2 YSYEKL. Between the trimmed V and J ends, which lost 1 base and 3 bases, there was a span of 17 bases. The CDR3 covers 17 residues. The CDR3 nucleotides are TGCGCCAGCAGCCAAGCCCCGACCGGCCGGGGGACAGATACGCAGTATTTT. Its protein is CASSQAPTGRGTDTQYF.